This TCR beta chain originates from a study of T cell responses to AZD1222 COVID-19 vaccine. Germline CDR1 SGHRS, CDR2 YFSETQ. Losses at the gene ends were 0 bases for V and 6 bases for J; bases not matched to a gene: 3. The CDR3 sequence is 15 residues long. Assay used: immunoSEQ multiplex PCR; TCRdb lists only in-frame clones, some missing. Among about 130,000 clones listed, around 90% were seen once. Study conclusions and caveats: Among spike-specific TCRs, nearly half reportedly target unmutated variant regions.

A word on this clone: Antigen specificity is unknown.

V is TRBV5-1 and J is TRBJ1-6, with 7 bases matching TRBD1. The clonotype comes from an adult in good health. The input for sequencing was peripheral blood, taken on day 0 of AZD1222 vaccination. CDR3 in amino acids: CASSLATGSNSPLHF. The CDR3 DNA reads TGCGCCAGCAGCTTGGCGACAGGGTCTAATTCACCCCTCCACTTT. Based on the CDR3 plus reference TRBV5-1 and TRBJ1-6, the full variable domain is KAGVTQTPRYLIKTRGQQVTLSCSPISGHRSVSWYQQTPGQGLQFLFEYFSETQRNKGNFPGRFSGRQFSNSRSEMNVSTLELGDSALYLCASSLATGSNSPLHFGNGTRLTVT.